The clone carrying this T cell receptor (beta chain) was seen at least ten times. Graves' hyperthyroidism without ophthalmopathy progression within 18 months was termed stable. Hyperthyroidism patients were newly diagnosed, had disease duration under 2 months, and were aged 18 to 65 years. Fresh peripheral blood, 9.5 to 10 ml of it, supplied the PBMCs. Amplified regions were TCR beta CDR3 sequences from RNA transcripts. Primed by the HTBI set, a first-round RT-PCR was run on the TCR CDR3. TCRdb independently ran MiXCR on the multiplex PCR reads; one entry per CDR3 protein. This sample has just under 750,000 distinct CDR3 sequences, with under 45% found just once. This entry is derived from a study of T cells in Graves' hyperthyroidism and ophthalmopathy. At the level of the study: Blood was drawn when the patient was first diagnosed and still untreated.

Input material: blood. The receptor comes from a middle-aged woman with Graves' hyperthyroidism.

The CDR3 DNA reads TGTGCCAGCAGCTTAGACAGGGGGCTGAACACTGAAGCTTTCTTT. This sequence encodes CASSLDRGLNTEAFF. The chain employs TRBV7-2 and TRBJ1-1; 9 bases line up with TRBD1. CDR1 is SGHTA and CDR2 is FQGNSA in the germline V gene. This CDR3 region has 15 residues. V trimming: 1 base; J trimming: 0 bases; junction bases outside the gene matches: 0.